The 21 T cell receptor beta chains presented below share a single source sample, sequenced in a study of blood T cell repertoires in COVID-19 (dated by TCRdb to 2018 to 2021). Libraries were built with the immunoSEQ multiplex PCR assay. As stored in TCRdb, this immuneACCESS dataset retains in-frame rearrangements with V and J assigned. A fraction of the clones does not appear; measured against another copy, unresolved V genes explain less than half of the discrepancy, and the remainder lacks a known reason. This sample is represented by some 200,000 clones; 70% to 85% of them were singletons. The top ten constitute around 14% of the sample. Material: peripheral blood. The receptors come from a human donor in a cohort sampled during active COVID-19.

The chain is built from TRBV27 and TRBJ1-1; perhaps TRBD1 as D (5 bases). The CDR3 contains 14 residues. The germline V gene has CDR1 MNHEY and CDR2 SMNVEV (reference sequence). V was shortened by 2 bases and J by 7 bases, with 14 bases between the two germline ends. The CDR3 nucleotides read TGTGCCAGCAGTTTAGACGGGGGGACGTTTGAAGCTTTCTTT. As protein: CASSLDGGTFEAFF.

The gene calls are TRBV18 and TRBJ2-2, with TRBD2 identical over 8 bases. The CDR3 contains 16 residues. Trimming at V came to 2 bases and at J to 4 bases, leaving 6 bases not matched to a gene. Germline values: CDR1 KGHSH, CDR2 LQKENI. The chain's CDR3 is CASSPSGGPVTGELFF. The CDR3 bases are TGTGCCAGCTCACCATCGGGAGGGCCGGTCACCGGGGAGCTGTTTTTT.

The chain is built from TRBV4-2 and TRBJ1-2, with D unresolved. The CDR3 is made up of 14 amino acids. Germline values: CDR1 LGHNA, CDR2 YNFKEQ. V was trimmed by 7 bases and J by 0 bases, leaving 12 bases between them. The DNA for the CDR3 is TGTGCCAGCAACGGACTAGCCCCTAACTATGGCTACACCTTC. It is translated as CASNGLAPNYGYTF.

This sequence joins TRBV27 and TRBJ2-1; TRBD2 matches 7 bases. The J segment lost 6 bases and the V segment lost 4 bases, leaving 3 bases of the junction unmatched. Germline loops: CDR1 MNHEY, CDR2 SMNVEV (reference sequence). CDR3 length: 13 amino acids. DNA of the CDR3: TGTGCCAGCAGTTCACGACTAGCCAATGAGCAGTTCTTC. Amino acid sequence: CASSSRLANEQFF.

In DNA form, the CDR3 reads TGCGCCAGCAGCAGTCAAGCGATAACCTACGAGCAGTACTTC. Its translation: CASSSQAITYEQYF. The chain carries TRBV5-1 and TRBJ2-7; D call uncertain. V lost 4 bases and J 2 bases, leaving 13 bases between the germline ends. This CDR3 comprises 14 residues. Germline CDR1 and CDR2: SGHRS and YFSETQ.

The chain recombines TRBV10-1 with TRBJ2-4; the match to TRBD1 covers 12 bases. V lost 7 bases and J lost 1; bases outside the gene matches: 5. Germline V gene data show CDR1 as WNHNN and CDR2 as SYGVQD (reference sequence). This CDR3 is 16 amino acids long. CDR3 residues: CASTGQGARAKNIQYF. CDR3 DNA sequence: TGCGCCAGCACGGGACAGGGGGCGCGGGCCAAAAACATTCAGTACTTC.

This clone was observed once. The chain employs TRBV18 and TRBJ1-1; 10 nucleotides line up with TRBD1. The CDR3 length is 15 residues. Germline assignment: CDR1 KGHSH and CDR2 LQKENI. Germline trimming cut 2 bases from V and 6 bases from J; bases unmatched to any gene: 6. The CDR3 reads CASSPGDRGFAEAFF. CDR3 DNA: TGTGCCAGCTCACCAGGGGACAGGGGTTTTGCTGAAGCTTTCTTT.

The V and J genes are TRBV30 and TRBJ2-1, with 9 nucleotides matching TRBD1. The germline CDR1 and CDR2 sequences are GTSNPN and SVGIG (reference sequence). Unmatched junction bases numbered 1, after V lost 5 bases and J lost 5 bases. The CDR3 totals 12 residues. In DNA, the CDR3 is TGTGCCTGGGGGGACAGGGACAATGAGCAGTTCTTC. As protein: CAWGDRDNEQFF.

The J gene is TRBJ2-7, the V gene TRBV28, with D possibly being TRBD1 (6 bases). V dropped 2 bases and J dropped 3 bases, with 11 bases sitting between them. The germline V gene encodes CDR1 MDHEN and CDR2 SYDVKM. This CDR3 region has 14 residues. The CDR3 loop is CASSLPGQLYEQYF. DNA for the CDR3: TGTGCCAGCAGTTTACCCGGACAGCTCTACGAGCAGTACTTC.

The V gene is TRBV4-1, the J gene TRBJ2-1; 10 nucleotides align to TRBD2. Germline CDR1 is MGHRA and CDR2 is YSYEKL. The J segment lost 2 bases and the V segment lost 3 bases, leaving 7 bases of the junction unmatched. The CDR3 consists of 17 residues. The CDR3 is CASSHDGLADTYNEQFF. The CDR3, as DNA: TGCGCCAGCAGCCATGACGGACTAGCGGATACCTACAATGAGCAGTTCTTC.

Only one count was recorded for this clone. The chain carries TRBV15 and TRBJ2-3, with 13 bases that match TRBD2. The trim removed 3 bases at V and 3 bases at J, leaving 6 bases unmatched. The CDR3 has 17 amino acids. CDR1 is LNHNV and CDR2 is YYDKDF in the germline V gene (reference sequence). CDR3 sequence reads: CATSSPRTSGSTDTQYF. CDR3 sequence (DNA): TGTGCCACCAGCAGTCCAAGGACTAGCGGGAGTACAGATACGCAGTATTTT.

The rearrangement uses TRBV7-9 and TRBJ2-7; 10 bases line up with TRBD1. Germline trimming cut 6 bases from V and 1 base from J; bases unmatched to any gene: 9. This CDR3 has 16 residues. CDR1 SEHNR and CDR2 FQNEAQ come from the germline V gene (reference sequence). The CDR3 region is CASSSYGQGVSYEQYF. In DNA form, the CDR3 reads TGTGCCAGCAGTTCCTACGGACAGGGGGTATCCTACGAGCAGTACTTC.

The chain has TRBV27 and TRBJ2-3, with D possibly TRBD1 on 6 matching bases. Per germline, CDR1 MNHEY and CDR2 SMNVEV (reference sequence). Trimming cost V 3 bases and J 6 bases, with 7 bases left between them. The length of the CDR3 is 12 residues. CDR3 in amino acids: CASSLRGDTQYF. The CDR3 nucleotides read TGTGCCAGCAGTTTGAGGGGGGATACGCAGTATTTT.

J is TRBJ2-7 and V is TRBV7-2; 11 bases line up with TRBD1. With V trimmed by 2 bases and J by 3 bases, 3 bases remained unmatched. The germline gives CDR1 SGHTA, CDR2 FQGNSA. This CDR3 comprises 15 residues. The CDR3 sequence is CASSLRTGGGYEQYF. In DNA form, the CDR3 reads TGTGCCAGCAGCTTACGGACAGGGGGCGGCTACGAGCAGTACTTC.

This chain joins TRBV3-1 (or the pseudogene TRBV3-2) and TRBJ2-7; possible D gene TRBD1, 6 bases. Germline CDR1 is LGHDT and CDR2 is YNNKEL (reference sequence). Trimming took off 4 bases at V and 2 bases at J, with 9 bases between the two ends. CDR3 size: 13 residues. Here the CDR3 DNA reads TGTGCCAGCAGCCTCAGGGGCACCTACGAGCAGTACTTC. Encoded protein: CASSLRGTYEQYF.

Here the CDR3 reads CASSSGTSGVLDEQYF. DNA of the CDR3: TGCGCCAGCAGCTCAGGGACTAGCGGGGTCCTGGACGAGCAGTACTTC. This chain uses TRBV5-1 with TRBJ2-7, with 13 bases that match TRBD2. Trimming took 3 bases from V and 5 from J; bases not matched to a gene: 8. The germline gives CDR1 SGHRS, CDR2 YFSETQ. This CDR3 spans 16 amino acids.

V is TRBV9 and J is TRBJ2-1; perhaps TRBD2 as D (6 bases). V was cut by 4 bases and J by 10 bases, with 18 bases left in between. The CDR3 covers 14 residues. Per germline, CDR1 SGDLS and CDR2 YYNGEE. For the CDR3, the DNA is TGTGCCAGCAGCTTCCGGGACTCGTTATCGGAGCAGTTCTTC. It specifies CASSFRDSLSEQFF.

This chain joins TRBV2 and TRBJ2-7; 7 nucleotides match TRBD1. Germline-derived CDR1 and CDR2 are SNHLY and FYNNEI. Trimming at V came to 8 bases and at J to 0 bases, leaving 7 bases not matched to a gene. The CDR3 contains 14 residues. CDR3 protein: CASLSTGSSYEQYF. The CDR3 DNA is TGTGCCAGCCTCTCGACAGGGAGCTCCTACGAGCAGTACTTC.

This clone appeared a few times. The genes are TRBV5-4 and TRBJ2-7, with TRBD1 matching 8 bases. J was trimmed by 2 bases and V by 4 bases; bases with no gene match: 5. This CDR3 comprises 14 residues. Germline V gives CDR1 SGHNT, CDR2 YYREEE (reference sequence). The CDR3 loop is CASSPGGSAYEQYF. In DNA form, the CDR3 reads TGTGCCAGCAGCCCAGGGGGCTCTGCCTACGAGCAGTACTTC.

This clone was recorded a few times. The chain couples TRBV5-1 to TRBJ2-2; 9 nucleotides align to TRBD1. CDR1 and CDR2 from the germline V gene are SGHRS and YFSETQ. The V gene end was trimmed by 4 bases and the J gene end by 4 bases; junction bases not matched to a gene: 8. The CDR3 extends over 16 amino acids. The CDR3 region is CASSPGGQGRTGELFF. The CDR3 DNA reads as TGCGCCAGCAGCCCCGGTGGACAGGGGCGCACCGGGGAGCTGTTTTTT.

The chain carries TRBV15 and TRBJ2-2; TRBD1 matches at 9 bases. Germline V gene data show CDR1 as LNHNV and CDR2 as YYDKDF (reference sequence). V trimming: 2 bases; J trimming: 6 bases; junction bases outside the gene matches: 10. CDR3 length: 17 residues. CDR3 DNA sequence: TGTGCCACCAGCAGACCCCTGGGACAGGGAGGAGCCGGGGAGCTGTTTTTT. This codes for CATSRPLGQGGAGELFF.